A selection of T cell receptor beta chains follows, all from one sample in a study of T cells after yellow fever vaccination. TCRdb re-derived calls from the 5' RACE reads in MiXCR, one entry per CDR3 protein. The sample gives 150,000 to 200,000 distinct CDR3 sequences, about 6% of which show up once; roughly 3% is in the top ten. Material: CD4+ T cells sorted from PBMCs, obtained on the day of the first yellow fever vaccination. These TCRs come from a young man who received the YFV17D yellow fever vaccine. Each CDR3 is given with its conserved first and last residue. Rows may omit the clone size; those that give it use once, few, many or a size class.

clone size	J gene	V gene	CDR3 length	CDR3 protein
NA	TRBJ2-7	TRBV12-3/TRBV12-4	15	CASRLRLAGSYEQYF
many	TRBJ2-7	TRBV7-9	14	CASGRGAQPYEQYF
many	TRBJ1-1	TRBV11-2	13	CASSLTRSGEAFF
many	TRBJ2-6	TRBV7-9	16	CASSARGSSGANVLTF
NA	TRBJ2-2	TRBV4-2	11	CASRATGELFF
NA	TRBJ2-1	TRBV4-3	18	CASSQEFIGGGAYNEQFF
few	TRBJ2-5	TRBV5-1	17	CASSLVRDRSERETQYF
NA	TRBJ1-6	TRBV20-1	15	CSAPGTGDQNSPLHF
many	TRBJ2-1	TRBV12-3/TRBV12-4	14	CASSFLGGLNEQFF
few	TRBJ1-1	TRBV6-2/TRBV6-3	15	CASSPGLFPGTEAFF
many	TRBJ2-3	TRBV10-3	15	CAISEFVGTIGTQYF
few	TRBJ1-5	TRBV4-1	15	CASSFLGGANQPQHF
few	TRBJ1-5	TRBV7-8	16	CASSGGGQNSNQPQHF
many	TRBJ2-3	TRBV7-9	15	CASSRPSLSTDTQYF
many	TRBJ1-4	TRBV6-5	14	CASSYSGSNEKLFF
NA	TRBJ1-6	TRBV3-1	15	CASSQGGLYNSPLHF
NA	TRBJ1-4	TRBV20-1	15	CSARDGGVSGEKLFF
many	TRBJ1-3	TRBV5-1	16	CASSLGPGWSGNTIYF
many	TRBJ2-3	TRBV12-3/TRBV12-4	13	CASSLRSPDTQYF
few	TRBJ2-2	TRBV20-1	14	CSARDLGNTGELFF
few	TRBJ2-3	TRBV12-3/TRBV12-4	15	CASKAGRPGTDTQYF
many	TRBJ2-1	TRBV2	14	CASSFGGSRDEQFF
few	TRBJ2-2	TRBV20-1	14	CSAPDLGGTGELFF
many	TRBJ2-5	TRBV6-1	14	CASSEVGRQETQYF
many	TRBJ2-2	TRBV29-1	16	CSVVGLAGANTGELFF
once	TRBJ2-5	TRBV5-1	15	CASSYNAGGKETQYF
many	TRBJ2-1	TRBV5-4	14	CASSGAVLYNEQFF
few	TRBJ1-2	TRBV19	13	CASSIRDPGRYTF
few	TRBJ2-2	TRBV24-1	14	CATSPSAGTGELFF
many	TRBJ1-6	TRBV5-1	14	CASSLQGHNSPLHF
once	TRBJ2-5	TRBV25-1	15	CASSEFRGDLETQYF
many	TRBJ2-7	TRBV5-1	16	CASSLEGARSSYEQYF
many	TRBJ1-2	TRBV6-5	17	CASSYSPTGPSNYGYTF
few	TRBJ2-2	TRBV12-3/TRBV12-4	13	CASKRGNTGELFF
many	TRBJ2-7	TRBV6-1	13	CASSAPTSYEQYF
many	TRBJ1-1	TRBV29-1	13	CSVGTVPNTEAFF
NA	TRBJ2-7	TRBV7-2	14	CASSFYGARYEQYF
many	TRBJ1-2	TRBV14	12	CASSQDRAGYTF
many	TRBJ1-5	TRBV5-5	15	CASSLGTGVNQPQHF
NA	TRBJ1-5	TRBV12-3/TRBV12-4	14	CASSLARSNQPQHF
many	TRBJ1-1	TRBV5-1	14	CASGLGQVDTEAFF
NA	TRBJ2-1	TRBV14	17	CASSQDRGASSYNEQFF
NA	TRBJ2-2	TRBV5-8	16	CASRAGTSLYTGELFF
many	TRBJ2-3	TRBV5-1	16	CASSFGTSGGTDTQYF
many	TRBJ2-1	TRBV5-6	16	CASSSTSGLSYNEQFF
many	TRBJ2-3	TRBV11-2	15	CASSFAGMSTDTQYF
few	TRBJ2-3	TRBV7-3	16	CASSRTIGGGTDTQYF
few	TRBJ1-6	TRBV20-1	16	CSASPGNPTYNSPLHF
many	TRBJ2-7	TRBV5-1	14	CASNTGGGTYEQYF